These T cell receptor beta chains were read from a single sample in a study of blood T cell repertoires in COVID-19. TCRdb's table, derived via immunoSEQ multiplex PCR, lists solely in-frame clones and lacks some. The sample carries 200,000 to 250,000 clones, about nine tenths recorded once. Sequencing was done on a sample of PBMCs or T cells enriched from blood (not recorded which). Every receptor here comes from a woman between 50 and 59 years old in a cohort exposed to, infected with or recovered from COVID-19 (not recorded which). Each CDR3 is given with its conserved first and last residue. The order of the fields is J gene, CDR3 length, D gene, clone size, V gene, CDR3 DNA, CDR3 protein. The D gene is left open where the match is weak. The listing skips clone size in some rows; elsewhere it reads once, few, many or a size class.

>TRBJ2-7|16|TRBD1|NA|TRBV28
TGTGCCAGCAGTATCAACTCGGGACAGAGTCCCTACGAGCAGTACTTC
CASSINSGQSPYEQYF
>TRBJ2-5|15|NA|NA|TRBV4-3
TGCGCCAGCACCTCAACGGGGGGCCCGGGAGAGACCCAGTACTTC
CASTSTGGPGETQYF
>TRBJ2-2|14|TRBD2|few|TRBV6-5
TGTGCCACAGACCCGGGACTAGCGACCGGGGAGCTGTTTTTT
CATDPGLATGELFF
>TRBJ1-4|13|TRBD1|NA|TRBV4-1
TGCGCCACCACAGGGGCAGGGGTGGAAAAACTGTTTTTT
CATTGAGVEKLFF
>TRBJ2-3|16|TRBD2|NA|TRBV7-3
TGTGCCAGCAGCCGAGGTGCGGGGGGGCCGACAGATACGCAGTATTTT
CASSRGAGGPTDTQYF
>TRBJ1-2|13|NA|NA|TRBV27
TGTGCCAGCAGAGGACACTCTCGCTATGGCTACACCTTC
CASRGHSRYGYTF
>TRBJ2-7|18|TRBD1|NA|TRBV24-1
TGTGCCACCAGTGATTGTGGGACAGGGGCCCTAGTTACGTACGAGCAGTACTTC
CATSDCGTGALVTYEQYF
>TRBJ2-7|16|NA|NA|TRBV6-2/TRBV6-3
TGTGCCAGCAGTTACTCGACGCAGGGCCTGACCTACGAGCAGTACTTC
CASSYSTQGLTYEQYF
>TRBJ2-5|14|NA|NA|TRBV4-2
TGTGCCAGCAGCCGGGGGGAGTCTCAAGAGACCCAGTACTTC
CASSRGESQETQYF
>TRBJ2-3|18|TRBD2|NA|TRBV11-2
TGTGCCAGCAGAGAAAATCCCGGACTAGCGGGGAGCACAGATACGCAGTATTTT
CASRENPGLAGSTDTQYF
>TRBJ2-7|13|NA|NA|TRBV12-3/TRBV12-4
TGTGCCAGCAGACCTAACAGGGACTACGAGCAGTACTTC
CASRPNRDYEQYF
>TRBJ2-3|13|NA|NA|TRBV11-2
TGTGCCAGCAGCTTACCGGGAGCAGATACGCAGTATTTT
CASSLPGADTQYF
>TRBJ1-2|16|TRBD1|NA|TRBV28
TGTGCCAGCAGGCCTAGATCGACAGGGACTAACTATGGCTACACCTTC
CASRPRSTGTNYGYTF
>TRBJ2-2|17|TRBD2|NA|TRBV9
TGTGCCAGCAGCCGAGGACTAGCGGGGGACTACACCGGGGAGCTGTTTTTT
CASSRGLAGDYTGELFF
>TRBJ1-6|16|NA|NA|TRBV4-3
TGCGCCAGCAGCCCGCAGGTTCGGCCGCGCGATTCACCCCTCCACTTT
CASSPQVRPRDSPLHF
>TRBJ2-5|13|NA|once|TRBV10-3
TGTGCCATCAGTGTGACAGCACAAGAGACCCAGTACTTC
CAISVTAQETQYF
>TRBJ1-2|15|NA|NA|TRBV19
TGTGCCAGTAGTATAGAGGCGGCAGGGCTTGATGGCTACACCTTC
CASSIEAAGLDGYTF
>TRBJ1-1|15|NA|NA|TRBV3-1/TRBV3-2
TGTGCCAGCAGCCCTAGAACGGGAGGGGACACTGAAGCTTTCTTT
CASSPRTGGDTEAFF
>TRBJ1-2|12|NA|NA|TRBV5-1
TGCGCCAGCAGCATCCTTATTTCGGGCTACACCTTC
CASSILISGYTF
>TRBJ1-2|14|NA|NA|TRBV29-1
TGCAGCGTTGAGGAGGGACTGCGCTATAATGGCTACACCTTC
CSVEEGLRYNGYTF
>TRBJ2-7|17|TRBD1|NA|TRBV23-1
TGCGCCAGCAGTCCTTTCGCGGACAGGCGATACACCTACGAGCAGTACTTC
CASSPFADRRYTYEQYF
>TRBJ1-5|15|NA|NA|TRBV9
TGTGCCAGCAGCGTAATCGGGGATCCGGATCAGCCCCAGCATTTT
CASSVIGDPDQPQHF
>TRBJ2-7|15|TRBD1|many|TRBV15
TGTGCCACCAGCAGGGTCCGGGACAGGGTGGACGAGCAGTACTTC
CATSRVRDRVDEQYF
>TRBJ1-3|13|TRBD1|few|TRBV12-3/TRBV12-4
TGTGCCACCAACAGGGGGGCTGGAAACACCATATATTTT
CATNRGAGNTIYF
>TRBJ1-1|14|TRBD1|NA|TRBV2
TGTGCCAGCAGGGGGACAGGGACCAACACTGAAGCTTTCTTT
CASRGTGTNTEAFF
>TRBJ2-1|15|TRBD2|NA|TRBV7-8
TGTGCCAGCAGCTTGGCTAGCGGGGGCTTCGGTGAGCAGTTCTTC
CASSLASGGFGEQFF
>TRBJ1-5|15|NA|NA|TRBV10-3
TGTGCCATCAGTGAGTCGACGGTGGCGGGTCAGCCCCAGCATTTT
CAISESTVAGQPQHF
>TRBJ1-2|16|NA|NA|TRBV5-6
TGTGCCAGCAGCTCTTCGCTGTCGGGAGCCCAGCGGGGCTACACCTTC
CASSSSLSGAQRGYTF
>TRBJ1-1|13|TRBD1|NA|TRBV24-1
TGTGCCACACGAGGTCAGGGGGCGTCTGAAGCTTTCTTT
CATRGQGASEAFF
>TRBJ2-7|15|TRBD1|NA|TRBV6-5
TGTGCCAGCAGGGCAGGGACAGGGGGTTACTACGAGCAGTACTTC
CASRAGTGGYYEQYF
>TRBJ2-5|12|NA|NA|TRBV10-3
TGTGCCATCAGTGAGAGGGGAGAGACCCAGTACTTC
CAISERGETQYF
>TRBJ2-7|15|TRBD1|once|TRBV5-6
TGTGCCAGCAGCTTGCCAGGACAGGGGTCCTACGAGCAGTACTTC
CASSLPGQGSYEQYF
>TRBJ1-5|13|NA|NA|TRBV24-1
TGTGCCACCAGTGATTTATCGGGTCAGCCCCAGCATTTT
CATSDLSGQPQHF
>TRBJ2-3|16|TRBD2|NA|TRBV19
TGTGCCAGTAGTAGACCCCTAGCGGGGGGTTTAGATACGCAGTATTTT
CASSRPLAGGLDTQYF
>TRBJ1-1|15|TRBD1|NA|TRBV14
TGTGCCAGCAGCCAAGGCGGAGGACAGGGCTTTAAAGCTTTCTTT
CASSQGGGQGFKAFF
>TRBJ2-1|16|TRBD1|NA|TRBV10-3
TGTGCCATCAGTGAAAGACAGGGCTCCTCCTACAATGAGCAGTTCTTC
CAISERQGSSYNEQFF
>TRBJ2-1|14|TRBD2|NA|TRBV9
TGTGCCACCAGCAAGGGGACTAGCGTGAATGAGCAGTTCTTC
CATSKGTSVNEQFF
>TRBJ1-4|14|TRBD1|NA|TRBV5-1
TGCGCCAGCAGCGCGACAGGGATGGATGAAAAACTGTTTTTT
CASSATGMDEKLFF
>TRBJ1-2|13|TRBD1|NA|TRBV28
TGTGCCAGCAGTCGACAGGGTGCCTATGGCTACACCTTC
CASSRQGAYGYTF
>TRBJ2-5|14|NA|NA|TRBV6-5
TGTGCCAGCAGCCAGGACCTCCGGGGAGAGACCCAGTACTTC
CASSQDLRGETQYF
>TRBJ1-2|12|NA|NA|TRBV15
TGTGCCACCAGCAGAGACAGCAGGGGCTACACCTTC
CATSRDSRGYTF
>TRBJ2-5|14|TRBD1|NA|TRBV5-1
TGCGCCAGCAGCACCGGACAGGTCCAAGAGACCCAGTACTTC
CASSTGQVQETQYF
>TRBJ1-2|11|NA|NA|TRBV27
TGTGCCAGCAGTGGGCAGATGGGCTACACCTTC
CASSGQMGYTF
>TRBJ2-2|17|TRBD2|NA|TRBV12-5
TGTGCTAGTGGTTTGATGCGGGGGGCTGAGGTGTCCGGGGAGCTGTTTTTT
CASGLMRGAEVSGELFF
>TRBJ1-1|16|NA|few|TRBV10-3
TGTGCCATCAGTGGGGAAGGCCACCGGGAGAACACTGAAGCTTTCTTT
CAISGEGHRENTEAFF
>TRBJ1-4|14|NA|NA|TRBV4-3
TGCGCCAGCAGCCAAGAGAGTAGTGGTGAAAAACTGTTTTTT
CASSQESSGEKLFF
>TRBJ1-2|13|NA|NA|TRBV5-4
TGTGCCAGCAGCTTAGAAACAGGGTTTGGCTACACCTTC
CASSLETGFGYTF
>TRBJ1-5|12|NA|NA|TRBV6-1
TGTGCCAGCAGTGAACGGGGTTTGGCCCAGCATTTT
CASSERGLAQHF
>TRBJ2-7|14|TRBD1|NA|TRBV28
TGTGCCAGCAGTTCCACGACAGGGGACTACGAGCAGTACTTC
CASSSTTGDYEQYF
>TRBJ1-2|14|NA|NA|TRBV20-1
TGCAGTGCTAGTACGGGGAGACCTAACTATGGCTACACCTTC
CSASTGRPNYGYTF
>TRBJ1-6|12|NA|NA|TRBV11-1
TGTGCCAGCAGCTTAGGTCCCGGACCCCTCCACTTT
CASSLGPGPLHF
>TRBJ2-3|16|TRBD2|NA|TRBV11-2
TGTGCCAGCAGCTTAGATCTAGCGGGGGTAGTTGATACGCAGTATTTT
CASSLDLAGVVDTQYF
>TRBJ2-1|15|NA|NA|TRBV28
TGTGCCAGCAGTTGGGCGGGCCGCTCCTACAATGAGCAGTTCTTC
CASSWAGRSYNEQFF
>TRBJ1-1|13|NA|NA|TRBV30
TGTGCCTGGGAACAGATACTGAACACTGAAGCTTTCTTT
CAWEQILNTEAFF
>TRBJ1-6|16|NA|NA|TRBV30
TGTGCCTGGAGTGTAGTCGGGCAGGGCTACGATTCACCCCTCCACTTT
CAWSVVGQGYDSPLHF